The T cell receptor beta chain under discussion was sequenced for a study of blood T cell repertoires in COVID-19. Study context: Researchers got acute and convalescent COVID-19 samples from the United States, Italy and Spain. PBMCs, B-cell-depleted T cells, or T cells provided the cDNA or gDNA that made up the material.

Original analysis: Amplification with reference gene primers provided the estimates of nucleated cell counts. Sequencing used immunoSEQ multiplex PCR; TCRdb keeps in-frame clones, though not all of them. V and J calls plus clone size are reproduced from that table; the DNA served to infer D and trimming. This table has 250,000 or so clones, roughly nine tenths appearing once. CDR1 is SGHRS, CDR2 YFSETQ, per germline. CDR3 length equals 15 residues. The V end lost 0 bases, the J end lost 0 bases, and 7 bases lay between the germline ends. The V call is TRBV5-1, the J call TRBJ2-1; weak D call: TRBD1 (6 bases). This TCR came from a man between 18 and 35 years old with active or convalescent COVID-19. Sequenced input: peripheral blood. CDR3 nucleotides: TGCGCCAGCAGCTTGGAGGGGGTCTCCTACAATGAGCAGTTCTTC. This gives the protein CASSLEGVSYNEQFF.